This T cell receptor (beta chain) was documented in a study of blood T cell repertoires in COVID-19. Turning to the study itself: The origin of the acute and convalescent COVID-19 samples was the United States, Italy and Spain. Nucleic acid was either cDNA or gDNA, and it came from T cells, B-cell-depleted T cells, or PBMCs.

The CDR3 consists of 14 residues. J lost 7 bases, V lost 5 bases, and 7 bases had no gene match. The germline V gene has CDR1 MGHDK and CDR2 SYGVNS. Per the study methods: Amplification from reference gene primers served as the basis for estimated nucleated cell counts. The protocol was immunoSEQ multiplex PCR, while the TCRdb copy is restricted to in-frame clones and leaves out a portion. V and J calls and clone size are as listed in that table; D and trimming were resolved from the DNA. The table records approximately 31,000 clones, approximately 91% of them present only once. Specimen: peripheral blood. The sequence was collected from a human donor with active COVID-19. The donor label of this sample is uncertain. The chain combines TRBV25-1 with TRBJ1-1; TRBD1 agrees at 10 bases. The CDR3 reads CASSYDRGLNEAFF. As DNA, the CDR3 is TGTGCCAGCAGTTATGACAGGGGGCTGAATGAAGCTTTCTTT.